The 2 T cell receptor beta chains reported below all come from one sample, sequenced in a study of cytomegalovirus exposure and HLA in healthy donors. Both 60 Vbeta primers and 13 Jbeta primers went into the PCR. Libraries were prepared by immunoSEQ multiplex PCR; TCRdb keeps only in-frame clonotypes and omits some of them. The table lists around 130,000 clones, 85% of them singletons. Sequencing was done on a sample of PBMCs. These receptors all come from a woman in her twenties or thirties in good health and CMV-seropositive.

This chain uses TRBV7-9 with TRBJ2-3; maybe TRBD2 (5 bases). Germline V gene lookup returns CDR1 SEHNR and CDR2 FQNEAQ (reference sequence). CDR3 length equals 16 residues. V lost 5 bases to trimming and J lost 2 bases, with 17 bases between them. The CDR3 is CASSRLAGGFTDTQYF. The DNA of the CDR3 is TGTGCCAGCAGCCGCCTGGCGGGCGGATTCACAGATACGCAGTATTTT.

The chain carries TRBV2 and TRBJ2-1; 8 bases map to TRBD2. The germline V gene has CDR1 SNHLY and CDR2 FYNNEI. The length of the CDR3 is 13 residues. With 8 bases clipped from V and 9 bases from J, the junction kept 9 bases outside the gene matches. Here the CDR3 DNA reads TGTGCCAGCTACCAGCGGGAGAAGGGTGAGCAGTTCTTC. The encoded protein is CASYQREKGEQFF.